Listed below are T cell receptor beta chains from one sample, sequenced in a study of blood T cell repertoires in COVID-19. The table came from immunoSEQ multiplex PCR; TCRdb's copy has only in-frame clones and leaves some out. The sample records about 150,000 clones, roughly 88% being singletons. Specimen: PBMCs or T cells enriched from blood (not recorded which). The receptor set was obtained from a man aged 45-65 years who had recovered from COVID-19. CDR3s include the opening cysteine and the closing phenylalanine or tryptophan. Each record gives: J gene, CDR3 length, V gene, CDR3 protein.

j_gene: TRBJ1-2
len: 12
v_gene: TRBV7-2
CDR3aa: CASSLMGAGYTF

j_gene: TRBJ1-3
len: 15
v_gene: TRBV15
CDR3aa: CATSRGTVSGNTIYF

j_gene: TRBJ1-2
len: 13
v_gene: TRBV3-1/TRBV3-2
CDR3aa: CASSQQTAAGYTF

j_gene: TRBJ2-7
len: 15
v_gene: TRBV5-5
CDR3aa: CASSFRHTVSYEQYF

j_gene: TRBJ2-7
len: 15
v_gene: TRBV19
CDR3aa: CASRLKGLEPYEQYF

j_gene: TRBJ1-3
len: 15
v_gene: TRBV11-3
CDR3aa: CASSQDSRSGNTIYF

j_gene: TRBJ1-1
len: 13
v_gene: TRBV11-2
CDR3aa: CASSLAGGTEAFF

j_gene: TRBJ1-6
len: 17
v_gene: TRBV4-3
CDR3aa: CASSQDPGGGLYSPLHF

j_gene: TRBJ2-7
len: 17
v_gene: TRBV28
CDR3aa: CASSLGAGTGVPYEQYF

j_gene: TRBJ2-3
len: 17
v_gene: TRBV3-1/TRBV3-2
CDR3aa: CASSQAKAGGSTDTQYF

j_gene: TRBJ2-5
len: 14
v_gene: TRBV28
CDR3aa: CASRRTGSRETQYF

j_gene: TRBJ2-2
len: 17
v_gene: TRBV24-1
CDR3aa: CATSEPGLAGRTGELFF

j_gene: TRBJ1-1
len: 14
v_gene: TRBV5-5
CDR3aa: CASSNPGMNTEAFF

j_gene: TRBJ1-6
len: 15
v_gene: TRBV3-1/TRBV3-2
CDR3aa: CASSRRGGYNSPLHF

j_gene: TRBJ2-2
len: 15
v_gene: TRBV5-4
CDR3aa: CASSLGDRDTGELFF

j_gene: TRBJ2-1
len: 14
v_gene: TRBV7-3
CDR3aa: CASSLTGTGNSWFF

j_gene: TRBJ1-3
len: 12
v_gene: TRBV9
CDR3aa: CASRGAGNTIYF

j_gene: TRBJ1-5
len: 14
v_gene: TRBV2
CDR3aa: CASSGTGLGQPQHF

j_gene: TRBJ1-2
len: 17
v_gene: TRBV7-2
CDR3aa: CASSFTAALTLGYGYTF

j_gene: TRBJ2-7
len: 15
v_gene: TRBV9
CDR3aa: CASSPHGLLGGEQYF

j_gene: TRBJ2-5
len: 15
v_gene: TRBV11-2
CDR3aa: CASSLGTSGRETQYF

j_gene: TRBJ2-1
len: 16
v_gene: TRBV6-5
CDR3aa: CASSYDSSGSYNEQFF

j_gene: TRBJ2-1
len: 15
v_gene: TRBV19
CDR3aa: CASRFDSTTRSVQFF

j_gene: TRBJ2-7
len: 14
v_gene: TRBV3-1/TRBV3-2
CDR3aa: CASSLRQGPREQYF

j_gene: TRBJ1-4
len: 14
v_gene: TRBV6-5
CDR3aa: CASTPRQSREKLFF

j_gene: TRBJ2-7
len: 14
v_gene: TRBV19
CDR3aa: CASSINSGRTEQYF

j_gene: TRBJ1-6
len: 15
v_gene: TRBV19
CDR3aa: CASRIGSSYNSPLHF

j_gene: TRBJ1-5
len: 15
v_gene: TRBV28
CDR3aa: CASSPGEGTNQPQHF

j_gene: TRBJ1-6
len: 15
v_gene: TRBV13
CDR3aa: CASSLGQVKNSPLHF

j_gene: TRBJ2-3
len: 14
v_gene: TRBV14
CDR3aa: CASSQGRGLGTQYF

j_gene: TRBJ1-2
len: 13
v_gene: TRBV10-3
CDR3aa: CAISYRGLYGYTF

j_gene: TRBJ1-6
len: 15
v_gene: TRBV5-8
CDR3aa: CASSLAGRENSPLHF

j_gene: TRBJ2-1
len: 14
v_gene: TRBV6-5
CDR3aa: CASSYSNRMDEQFF

j_gene: TRBJ2-3
len: 14
v_gene: TRBV7-8
CDR3aa: CASSVGQGIDTQYF

j_gene: TRBJ2-2
len: 16
v_gene: TRBV18
CDR3aa: CASSATGGSATGELFF

j_gene: TRBJ2-7
len: 14
v_gene: TRBV28
CDR3aa: CASSPGLAPYEQYF

j_gene: TRBJ2-7
len: 15
v_gene: TRBV28
CDR3aa: CASSPSLAGVYEQYF

j_gene: TRBJ1-1
len: 14
v_gene: TRBV2
CDR3aa: CASKLQNANTEAFF

j_gene: TRBJ1-2
len: 14
v_gene: TRBV7-9
CDR3aa: CASSLLEAPYGYTF

j_gene: TRBJ2-7
len: 13
v_gene: TRBV11-1
CDR3aa: CASSRRQWQEQYF

j_gene: TRBJ2-1
len: 16
v_gene: TRBV5-4
CDR3aa: CASSSRTSGRALEQFF